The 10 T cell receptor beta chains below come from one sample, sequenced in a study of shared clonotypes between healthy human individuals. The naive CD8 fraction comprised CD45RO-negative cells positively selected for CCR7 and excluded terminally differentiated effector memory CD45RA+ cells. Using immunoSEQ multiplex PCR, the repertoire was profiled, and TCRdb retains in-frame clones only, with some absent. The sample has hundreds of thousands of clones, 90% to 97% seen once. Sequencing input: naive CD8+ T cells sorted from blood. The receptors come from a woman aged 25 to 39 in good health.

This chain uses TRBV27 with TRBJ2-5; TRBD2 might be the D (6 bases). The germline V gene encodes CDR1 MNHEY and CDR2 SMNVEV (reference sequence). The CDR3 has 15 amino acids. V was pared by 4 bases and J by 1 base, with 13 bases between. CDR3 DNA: TGTGCCAGCAGTTCGGAGGGGATGCCCCAAGAGACCCAGTACTTC. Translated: CASSSEGMPQETQYF.

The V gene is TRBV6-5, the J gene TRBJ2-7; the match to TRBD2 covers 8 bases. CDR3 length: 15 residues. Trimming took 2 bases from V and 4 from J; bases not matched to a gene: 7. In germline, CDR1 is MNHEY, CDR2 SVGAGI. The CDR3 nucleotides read TGTGCCAGCAGTTACGGAGCGGGAGCAGTGTACGAGCAGTACTTC. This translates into CASSYGAGAVYEQYF.

The DNA for the CDR3 is TGTGCCAGCAGCTTATCGCTGTTCTTCGGGGTCCTACAAGAGACCCAGTACTTC. The encoded protein is CASSLSLFFGVLQETQYF. The rearrangement uses TRBV7-8 and TRBJ2-5, with D possibly matching TRBD2 (5 bases). Germline loops: CDR1 SGHVS, CDR2 FQNEAQ. V lost 2 bases to trimming and J lost 2 bases, with 21 bases between them. CDR3 length: 18 residues.

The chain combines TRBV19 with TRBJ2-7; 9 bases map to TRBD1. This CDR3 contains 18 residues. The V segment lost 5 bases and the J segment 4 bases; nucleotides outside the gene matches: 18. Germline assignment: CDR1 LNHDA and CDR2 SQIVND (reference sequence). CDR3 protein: CASSLGQGMDSIKYEQYF. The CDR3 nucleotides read TGTGCCAGTAGTTTGGGACAGGGTATGGATTCAATCAAGTACGAGCAGTACTTC.

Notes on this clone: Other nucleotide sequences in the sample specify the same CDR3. The CDR3 spells CASSLDGRSYEQYF. CDR3 bases: TGTGCCAGCAGCTTAGATGGGAGGAGTTACGAGCAGTACTTC. This sequence joins TRBV7-9 and TRBJ2-7; TRBD2 might be the D (6 bases). The CDR3 is 14 amino acids. Between the trimmed V and J ends, which lost 1 base and 4 bases, there was a span of 11 bases. Germline CDR1 and CDR2: SEHNR and FQNEAQ (reference sequence).

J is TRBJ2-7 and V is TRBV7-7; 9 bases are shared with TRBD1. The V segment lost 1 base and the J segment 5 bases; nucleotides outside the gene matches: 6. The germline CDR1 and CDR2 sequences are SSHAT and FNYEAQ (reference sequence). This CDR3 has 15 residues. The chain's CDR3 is CASSLGTGARHEQYF. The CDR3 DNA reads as TGTGCCAGCAGCTTAGGGACAGGGGCTCGGCACGAGCAGTACTTC.

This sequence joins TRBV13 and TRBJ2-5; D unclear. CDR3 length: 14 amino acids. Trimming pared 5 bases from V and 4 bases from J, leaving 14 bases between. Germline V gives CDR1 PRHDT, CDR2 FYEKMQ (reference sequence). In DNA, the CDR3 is TGTGCCAGCAGCCACCGGGCCCCGCGAGAGACCCAGTACTTC. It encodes CASSHRAPRETQYF.

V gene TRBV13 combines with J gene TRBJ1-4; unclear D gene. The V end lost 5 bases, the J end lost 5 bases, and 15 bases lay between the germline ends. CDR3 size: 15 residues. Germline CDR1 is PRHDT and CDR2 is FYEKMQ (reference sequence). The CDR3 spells CASSTQADGNEKLFF. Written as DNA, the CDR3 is TGTGCCAGCAGCACGCAGGCGGACGGGAATGAAAAACTGTTTTTT. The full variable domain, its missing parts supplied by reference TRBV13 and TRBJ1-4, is AAGVIQSPRHLIKEKRETATLKCYPIPRHDTVYWYQQGPGQDPQFLISFYEKMQSDKGSIPDRFSAQQFSDYHSELNMSSLELGDSALYFCASSTQADGNEKLFFGSGTQLSVL.

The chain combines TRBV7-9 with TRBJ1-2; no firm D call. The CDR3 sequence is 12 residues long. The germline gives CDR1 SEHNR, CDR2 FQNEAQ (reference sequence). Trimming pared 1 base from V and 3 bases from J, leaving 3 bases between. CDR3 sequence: CASSLGYYGYTF. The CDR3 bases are TGTGCCAGCAGCTTAGGCTACTATGGCTACACCTTC. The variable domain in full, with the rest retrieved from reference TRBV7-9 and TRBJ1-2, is DTGVSQNPRHKITKRGQNVTFRCDPISEHNRLYWYRQTLGQGPEFLTYFQNEAQLEKSRLLSDRFSAERPKGSFSTLEIQRTEQGDSAMYLCASSLGYYGYTFGSGTRLTVV.

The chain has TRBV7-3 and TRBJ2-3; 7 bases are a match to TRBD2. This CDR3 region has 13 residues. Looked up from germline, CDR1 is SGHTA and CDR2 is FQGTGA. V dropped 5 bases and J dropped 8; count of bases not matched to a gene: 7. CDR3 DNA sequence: TGTGCCAGCAGCACGGCGGGGGTCGGTACGCAGTATTTT. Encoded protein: CASSTAGVGTQYF.